The 29 T cell receptor beta chains listed next were all sequenced from one sample in a study of shared clonotypes between healthy human individuals. Only in-frame clones appear in the TCRdb table, and some are missing; sequencing was by immunoSEQ multiplex PCR. This table has roughly 2 million clones, roughly 96% appearing once. Sequencing was performed on naive CD4+ T cells sorted from blood. Documented subset: CD45RA+ positively selected. These receptors all stem from a man aged 18 to 29 in good health.

The rearrangement links TRBV30 to TRBJ1-5, with D uncertain. The CDR3 loop spans 12 amino acids. Germline V gives CDR1 GTSNPN, CDR2 SVGIG (reference sequence). V lost 2 bases and J lost 8, with 10 bases in between. CDR3: CAWSYQLEPQHF. CDR3 in DNA: TGTGCCTGGAGTTATCAACTTGAGCCCCAGCATTTT. Full variable domain (rest looked up from reference TRBV30 and TRBJ1-5): SQTIHQWPATLVQPVGSPLSLECTVEGTSNPNLYWYRQAAGRGLQLLFYSVGIGQISSEVPQNLSASRPQDRQFILSSKKLLLSDSGFYLCAWSYQLEPQHFGDGTRLSIL.

The chain is built from TRBV2 and TRBJ2-1; D may be TRBD1 (6 bases). Germline V gene lookup returns CDR1 SNHLY and CDR2 FYNNEI. The CDR3 runs to 15 residues. Trimming shortened V by 3 bases and J by 0 bases, and 9 bases separated the two germline ends. CDR3 coding DNA: TGTGCCAGCAGTGACAGGGGATTCTCCTACAATGAGCAGTTCTTC. It translates to CASSDRGFSYNEQFF.

The J gene is TRBJ2-6, the V gene TRBV2, with 7 bases identical to TRBD1. V dropped 8 bases and J dropped 0; count of bases not matched to a gene: 4. The germline CDR1 and CDR2 sequences are SNHLY and FYNNEI. This CDR3 is 15 amino acids long. CDR3 nucleotide sequence: TGTGCCAGCCAGGACAGGTACTCTGGGGCCAACGTCCTGACTTTC. Translated: CASQDRYSGANVLTF.

The J gene is TRBJ1-2, the V gene TRBV2; the D is unclear. The germline V gene has CDR1 SNHLY and CDR2 FYNNEI. The CDR3 is made up of 16 amino acids. The V gene lost 5 bases and the J gene lost 0 bases, with 16 bases spanning the gap. As DNA, the CDR3 is TGTGCCAGCAGTTATAATCGACAACCAGCTAACTATGGCTACACCTTC. Protein product: CASSYNRQPANYGYTF.

This chain connects TRBV4-1 to TRBJ1-4; D is ambiguous. V lost 0 bases and J 4 bases, leaving 6 bases between the germline ends. This CDR3 has 14 amino acids. Looked up from germline, CDR1 is MGHRA and CDR2 is YSYEKL. The CDR3 nucleotides are TGCGCCAGCAGCCAAGAACAGCTTAATGAAAAACTGTTTTTT. Encoded protein: CASSQEQLNEKLFF.

The genes are TRBV15 and TRBJ2-7, with TRBD2 matching over 7 bases. This CDR3 spans 15 amino acids. Looked up from germline, CDR1 is LNHNV and CDR2 is YYDKDF (reference sequence). V gave up 0 bases and J gave up 3 bases; unmatched junction bases: 5. Written as DNA, the CDR3 is TGTGCCACCAGCAGAGATCCGTGGGGGGGCTACGAGCAGTACTTC. Encoded protein: CATSRDPWGGYEQYF.

The V call is TRBV5-1, the J call TRBJ2-1; TRBD2 is a possible D gene (6 bases). V was shortened by 1 base and J by 2 bases, with 10 bases between the two germline ends. In germline, CDR1 is SGHRS, CDR2 YFSETQ. The length of the CDR3 is 15 residues. As DNA, the CDR3 is TGCGCCAGCAGCTTGACCGGGACTGCCTACAATGAGCAGTTCTTC. The encoded protein is CASSLTGTAYNEQFF.

This clone has more than one count but fewer than ten. Additional DNA sequences in this sample encode the identical CDR3. V gene TRBV9 combines with J gene TRBJ2-5; TRBD1 agrees at 7 bases. CDR1 and CDR2 from the germline V gene are SGDLS and YYNGEE. Trimming cost V 2 bases and J 2 bases; bases outside gene matches: 0. CDR3 length equals 13 residues. In DNA, the CDR3 is TGTGCCAGCAGCGTGGGACAGCAAGAGACCCAGTACTTC. Protein product: CASSVGQQETQYF.

The chain recombines TRBV11-2 with TRBJ2-5; D is perhaps TRBD2 (5 bases). This CDR3 region has 17 residues. Germline V gene sequence: CDR1 SGHAT, CDR2 FQNNGV. The V end was cut by 3 bases, the J end by 4 bases, with 21 bases between. This CDR3 is CASSFVPSGPFAETQYF. As DNA, the CDR3 is TGTGCCAGCAGCTTTGTTCCGAGCGGACCTTTTGCAGAGACCCAGTACTTC. Supplemented by reference TRBV11-2 and TRBJ2-5, the full variable domain reads EAGVAQSPRYKIIEKRQSVAFWCNPISGHATLYWYQQILGQGPKLLIQFQNNGVVDDSQLPKDRFSAERLKGVDSTLKIQPAKLEDSAVYLCASSFVPSGPFAETQYFGPGTRLLVL.

The chain employs TRBV4-1 and TRBJ2-3; 7 bases agree with TRBD2. After removal of 1 base from V and 5 bases from J, the junction contained 6 bases not matched to a gene. The CDR3 has 15 residues. Looked up from germline, CDR1 is MGHRA and CDR2 is YSYEKL. CDR3 nucleotides: TGCGCCAGCAGCCAAGGATGGGGGGAGGGAGATACGCAGTATTTT. Protein sequence: CASSQGWGEGDTQYF.

This clone has just one count. This chain joins TRBV30 and TRBJ2-1; 11 nucleotides line up with TRBD2. Germline assignment: CDR1 GTSNPN and CDR2 SVGIG (reference sequence). With 3 bases clipped from V and 6 bases from J, the junction kept 10 bases outside the gene matches. The CDR3 length is 16 residues. The CDR3 DNA reads TGTGCCTGGAGCAGACTAGCGGGATTATCCGCCAATGAGCAGTTCTTC. Protein: CAWSRLAGLSANEQFF.

There are a few counts of this clone. Within the sample, other DNA sequences also encode this same CDR3. This rearrangement joins TRBV6-5 to TRBJ2-7, with 9 bases lining up with TRBD1. The CDR3 runs to 11 residues. With V trimmed by 8 bases and J by 4 bases, 0 bases remained unmatched. CDR1 and CDR2 from the germline V gene are MNHEY and SVGAGI. CDR3 sequence reads: CASGQGYEQYF. Here the CDR3 DNA reads TGTGCCAGCGGACAGGGGTACGAGCAGTACTTC.

The chain combines TRBV15 with TRBJ1-5; D might be TRBD1 (5 bases). The V end was cut by 8 bases, the J end by 0 bases, with 20 bases between. Germline V CDR1 and CDR2: LNHNV, YYDKDF (reference sequence). The CDR3 contains 17 residues. The CDR3 loop is CATSLSPVQASNQPQHF. CDR3 coding DNA: TGTGCCACCTCCTTATCCCCCGTACAGGCTAGCAATCAGCCCCAGCATTTT.

This rearrangement joins TRBV19 to TRBJ2-2; 7 bases fit TRBD2. V shed 5 bases and J 5 bases; nucleotides not matched to a gene: 17. The CDR3 is 18 residues long. Germline values: CDR1 LNHDA, CDR2 SQIVND (reference sequence). The CDR3 DNA reads as TGTGCCAGTAGTGCCCTAAGGGGCGGGAGTGGTGGAACCGGGGAGCTGTTTTTT. Its translation is CASSALRGGSGGTGELFF.

J is TRBJ1-2 and V is TRBV7-2, with D possibly being TRBD1 (6 bases). V was cut by 1 base and J by 4 bases, with 10 bases left in between. The CDR3 is made up of 14 amino acids. Germline assignment: CDR1 SGHTA and CDR2 FQGNSA. This CDR3 is CASSLDAGVYGYTF. The CDR3 DNA reads as TGTGCCAGCAGCTTAGACGCAGGGGTCTATGGCTACACCTTC.

J is TRBJ2-3 and V is TRBV25-1; 7 nucleotides align to TRBD1. The CDR3 length is 15 residues. Germline lookup yields CDR1 MGHDK and CDR2 SYGVNS. V was clipped by 3 bases and J by 3 bases; unmatched bases: 6. In DNA, the CDR3 is TGTGCCAGCAGTGATGTCAACAGGGGAACAGATACGCAGTATTTT. Encoded protein: CASSDVNRGTDTQYF. Full variable domain (remainder filled in from reference TRBV25-1 and TRBJ2-3): EADIYQTPRYLVIGTGKKITLECSQTMGHDKMYWYQQDPGMELHLIHYSYGVNSTEKGDLSSESTVSRIRTEHFPLTLESARPSHTSQYLCASSDVNRGTDTQYFGPGTRLTVL.

The V call is TRBV7-2, the J call TRBJ2-7; 11 nucleotides match TRBD2. The CDR3 runs to 15 residues. The junction had 9 bases not matched to a gene; V was cut back by 6 bases and J by 5 bases. Germline CDR1 and CDR2: SGHTA and FQGNSA. For the CDR3, the DNA is TGTGCCAGCAGTCCAACTAGCGGGAGCGCCGACGAGCAGTACTTC. The encoded protein is CASSPTSGSADEQYF.

The chain recombines TRBV28 with TRBJ1-2, with D perhaps matching TRBD1 (5 bases). This CDR3 is built from 15 residues. Trimming stripped 6 bases from V and 6 bases from J, with 20 bases between. Germline V gene lookup returns CDR1 MDHEN and CDR2 SYDVKM. CDR3 DNA: TGTGCCAGCAGCCAACCCAATCCAGGGAGAGATGGCTACACCTTC. Its translation: CASSQPNPGRDGYTF.

The V call is TRBV6-5, the J call TRBJ1-1; no firm D call. There are 13 residues in the CDR3. The germline V gene encodes CDR1 MNHEY and CDR2 SVGAGI. V was cut by 7 bases and J by 0 bases, with 9 bases left in between. The CDR3 DNA sequence: TGTGCCAGCAAATACCGTATGAACACTGAAGCTTTCTTT. It translates to CASKYRMNTEAFF.

The rearrangement joins TRBV28 to TRBJ2-5, with 9 bases aligning to TRBD2. Per germline, CDR1 MDHEN and CDR2 SYDVKM. Trimming cost V 8 bases and J 5 bases; bases outside gene matches: 15. This CDR3 contains 16 residues. CDR3 protein: CASRYPGGGAGETQYF. CDR3 coding DNA: TGTGCCAGCCGCTATCCTGGCGGGGGGGCCGGCGAGACCCAGTACTTC.

This clone was observed a single time. The V call is TRBV28, the J call TRBJ2-7, with D perhaps given as TRBD1 or TRBD2 (5 bases each). Per the germline V gene, CDR1 is MDHEN and CDR2 is SYDVKM. Trimming removed 1 base at V and 0 bases at J, with 13 bases between. The CDR3 contains 16 residues. DNA of the CDR3: TGTGCCAGCAGTTTATTAGGGGACCCCATCTCCTACGAGCAGTACTTC. Translation: CASSLLGDPISYEQYF.

This clone was detected only a few times. The genes are TRBV5-1 and TRBJ2-5, with 8 bases that match TRBD2. Judging by the DNA end, TRBJ2-7 fits better; the J call may be wrong. The CDR3 spans 14 residues. The germline V gene encodes CDR1 SGHRS and CDR2 YFSETQ. This CDR3 is CASSPTSATYEQYF. The CDR3 region has the DNA TGCGCCAGCAGCCCGACTAGCGCGACCTACGAGCAGTACTTC.

The chain carries TRBV11-2 and TRBJ1-4; no firm D call. Germline V lookup: CDR1 SGHAT, CDR2 FQNNGV. V was pared by 3 bases and J by 0 bases, with 8 bases between. CDR3 length: 15 residues. As DNA, the CDR3 is TGTGCCAGCAGCTTTTTCAGTGCAACTAATGAAAAACTGTTTTTT. This encodes CASSFFSATNEKLFF.

The rearrangement joins TRBV6-1 to TRBJ2-3; TRBD2 aligns across 7 bases. Germline-derived CDR1 and CDR2 are MNHNS and SASEGT. With V trimmed by 1 base and J by 3 bases, 10 bases remained unmatched. There are 17 residues in the CDR3. The CDR3 DNA reads TGTGCCAGCAGTGAAGTTAGCTGGCGGGAGAGTACAGATACGCAGTATTTT. Its protein product is CASSEVSWRESTDTQYF.

For this clone: This clone may be a read error of a much larger clone one base away. The chain combines TRBV27 with TRBJ1-1, with 8 bases identical to TRBD1. The CDR3 consists of 13 residues. With 6 bases clipped from V and 1 base from J, the junction kept 1 base outside the gene matches. Germline values: CDR1 MNHEY, CDR2 SMNVEV (reference sequence). CDR3: CASRGQANTEAFF. CDR3 sequence (DNA): TGTGCCAGCAGGGGACAGGCGAACACTGAAGCTTTCTTT.

V gene TRBV7-9 combines with J gene TRBJ2-3; no clear D. Trimming removed 3 bases from V and 2 bases from J, with 9 bases in between. Looked up from germline, CDR1 is SEHNR and CDR2 is FQNEAQ (reference sequence). The CDR3 loop spans 14 amino acids. The CDR3 nucleotides read TGTGCCAGCAGCTTCAACTTGAACACAGATACGCAGTATTTT. As protein: CASSFNLNTDTQYF.

This clone was seen just once. The V and J genes are TRBV10-3 and TRBJ1-1, with D perhaps TRBD1 (6 bases). Trimming stripped 1 base from V and 1 base from J, with 7 bases between. From germline, CDR1 is ENHRY and CDR2 SYGVKD. The CDR3 runs 14 residues. CDR3: CAISEWGANTEAFF. CDR3 bases: TGTGCCATCAGTGAGTGGGGGGCGAACACTGAAGCTTTCTTT.

The J gene is TRBJ2-2, the V gene TRBV7-8; D is undetermined. Germline V gene sequence: CDR1 SGHVS, CDR2 FQNEAQ. The germline V and J ends were trimmed by 1 base and 3 bases, with 12 bases remaining between them. The CDR3 loop spans 16 amino acids. The CDR3 nucleotides read TGTGCCAGCAGCTTAGGATACATGGTGTACACCGGGGAGCTGTTTTTT. Translated, it gives CASSLGYMVYTGELFF.

This chain's CDR3 is CASSKRQDRARGTQYF. CDR3 bases: TGTGCCAGCAGCAAACGGCAGGACAGGGCAAGAGGGACCCAGTACTTC. The chain has TRBV21-1 and TRBJ2-5; whether TRBD1, the table's D call, matches the DNA was not checked. TRBV21-1 is described as a pseudogene. This CDR3 region has 16 residues.